These 18 T cell receptor beta chains were all obtained from the same sample, sequenced in a study of blood T cell repertoires in COVID-19. Repertoires were generated with immunoSEQ multiplex PCR, while TCRdb's copy carries only in-frame clones and drops some. The sample records almost 250,000 clones, 80% to 90% being singletons. Sequencing was carried out using PBMCs or T cells enriched from blood (not recorded which). Every receptor here comes from a woman aged 30 to 39 who had recovered from COVID-19.

The rearrangement uses TRBV19 and TRBJ2-2, with a possible D match to TRBD2 (6 bases). The germline gives CDR1 LNHDA, CDR2 SQIVND (reference sequence). With 0 bases removed from V and 1 base from J, the gap between germline ends came to 12 bases. The CDR3 sequence is 17 residues long. As DNA, the CDR3 is TGTGCCAGTAGTATAGATCTTGGGAGGTGGAACACCGGGGAGCTGTTTTTT. Protein product: CASSIDLGRWNTGELFF.

V usage is TRBV11-2 and J usage is TRBJ1-1; no clear D. The V gene's germline CDR1 is SGHAT and CDR2 FQNNGV. The CDR3 sequence is 15 residues long. V lost 0 bases to trimming and J lost 1 base, with 9 bases between them. This CDR3 reads CASSLDLVRNTEAFF. The CDR3 DNA sequence: TGTGCCAGCAGCTTAGATCTAGTAAGGAACACTGAAGCTTTCTTT. The full variable domain, in which reference TRBV11-2 and TRBJ1-1 provide the parts outside the CDR3, is EAGVAQSPRYKIIEKRQSVAFWCNPISGHATLYWYQQILGQGPKLLIQFQNNGVVDDSQLPKDRFSAERLKGVDSTLKIQPAKLEDSAVYLCASSLDLVRNTEAFFGQGTRLTVV.

The chain employs TRBV7-3 and TRBJ1-5; D is unclear. This CDR3 has 14 residues. CDR1 and CDR2 (germline): SGHTA, FQGTGA. V was trimmed by 2 bases and J by 8 bases, leaving 13 bases between them. For the CDR3, the DNA is TGTGCCAGCAGCTTACGGGGAACGACGAAGCCCCAGCATTTT. This gives the protein CASSLRGTTKPQHF.

The gene calls are TRBV9 and TRBJ2-2, with a tentative D call TRBD2 (7 bases). CDR1 and CDR2 (germline): SGDLS, YYNGEE. Between the trimmed V and J ends, which lost 3 bases and 4 bases, there was a span of 16 bases. CDR3 size: 16 residues. The CDR3 is CASSAIGGAVTGELFF. The CDR3 bases are TGTGCCAGCAGCGCCATAGGGGGGGCGGTCACCGGGGAGCTGTTTTTT.

This clone was counted between two and nine times. CDR3 DNA sequence: TGTGCCAGCAGCCCGACCTGGGGGGCAGATACGCAGTATTTT. It translates to CASSPTWGADTQYF. The gene calls are TRBV11-3 and TRBJ2-3, with D tentatively TRBD2 (6 bases). The CDR3 is 14 amino acids. Germline V gene sequence: CDR1 SGHNT, CDR2 YENEEA. Between the trimmed V and J ends, which lost 5 bases and 4 bases, there was a span of 13 bases.

This clone was recorded only once. V usage is TRBV7-2 and J usage is TRBJ1-2, with 7 positions matching TRBD1. CDR1 and CDR2 from the germline V gene are SGHTA and FQGNSA. J lost 8 bases, V lost 5 bases, and 11 bases had no gene match. The length of the CDR3 is 14 residues. The CDR3 region is CASSRGGARVGYTF. CDR3 sequence (DNA): TGTGCCAGCAGCAGAGGGGGCGCGAGGGTCGGCTACACCTTC.

V usage is TRBV30 and J usage is TRBJ1-6, with D tentatively TRBD1 (6 bases). Trimming stripped 6 bases from V and 5 bases from J, with 14 bases between. The CDR3 length is 14 residues. Germline CDR1 is GTSNPN and CDR2 is SVGIG (reference sequence). The CDR3 loop is CACQGTVNNSPLHF. The CDR3 coding sequence is TGTGCCTGTCAGGGGACCGTGAATAATTCACCCCTCCACTTT.

The V and J genes are TRBV30 and TRBJ1-5; 9 nucleotides align to TRBD1. V was pared by 5 bases and J by 2 bases, with 1 base of the junction left unmatched. The CDR3 loop spans 13 amino acids. The germline V gene encodes CDR1 GTSNPN and CDR2 SVGIG (reference sequence). The CDR3 protein is CAWDRGGNQPQHF. CDR3 coding DNA: TGTGCCTGGGACAGGGGGGGCAATCAGCCCCAGCATTTT.

The chain is built from TRBV6-5 and TRBJ2-1; 12 nucleotides match TRBD2. Germline V lookup: CDR1 MNHEY, CDR2 SVGAGI. The CDR3 consists of 15 residues. Germline trimming cut 7 bases from V and 0 bases from J; bases unmatched to any gene: 1. The CDR3 bases are TGTGCCAGCATGACTAGCGGGAGCTCCTACAATGAGCAGTTCTTC. It specifies CASMTSGSSYNEQFF.

The table lists this clone with a few counts. The DNA of the CDR3 is TGTGCCAGCTCGACATATCCCCAGCCCCAGCATTTT. Protein: CASSTYPQPQHF. The chain links TRBV19 to TRBJ1-5, with no clear D. The CDR3 is 12 amino acids. CDR1 and CDR2 from the germline V gene are LNHDA and SQIVND (reference sequence). V lost 9 bases, J lost 7 bases, and 13 bases lay in between. Looking up the rest from reference TRBV19 and TRBJ1-5 gives the full variable domain: DGGITQSPKYLFRKEGQNVTLSCEQNLNHDAMYWYRQDPGQGLRLIYYSQIVNDFQKGDIAEGYSVSREKKESFPLTVTSAQKNPTAFYLCASSTYPQPQHFGDGTRLSIL.

Concerning this clone: The junction and the germline gene differ at one end; a read error may be behind it. The chain recombines TRBV7-7 with TRBJ2-3; TRBD2 matches 9 bases. Germline CDR1 and CDR2: SSHAT and FNYEAQ (reference sequence). This CDR3 contains 15 residues. The CDR3 DNA reads TGTGCTAGCAGCCATAGCGGGAGAGACACAGATACGCAGTATTTT. Translating gives CASSHSGRDTDTQYF. Full variable domain (missing parts from reference TRBV7-7 and TRBJ2-3): GAGVSQSPRYKVTKRGQDVTLRCDPISSHATLYWYQQALGQGPEFLTYFNYEAQPDKSGLPSDRFSAERPEGSISTLTIQRTEQRDSAMYRCASSHSGRDTDTQYFGPGTRLTVL.

The genes are TRBV4-1 and TRBJ2-7, with TRBD2 matching over 9 bases. CDR1 and CDR2 (germline): MGHRA, YSYEKL. V lost 4 bases, J lost 2 bases, and 6 bases stayed unmatched. The CDR3 runs 15 residues. CDR3 bases: TGCGCCAGCAGCCCCGGGACTAGCAGGGCCTACGAGCAGTACTTC. This translates into CASSPGTSRAYEQYF.

The chain couples TRBV19 to TRBJ2-7; D uncertain. Trimming left V 1 base short and J 7 bases short, with 11 bases between. The CDR3 loop spans 13 amino acids. CDR1 is LNHDA and CDR2 is SQIVND in the germline V gene (reference sequence). The CDR3 DNA reads TGTGCCAGTAGTATAGGTGACATAGGAGAGCAGTACTTC. It translates to CASSIGDIGEQYF.

V and J are TRBV25-1 and TRBJ1-5, with a possible D match to TRBD1 (5 bases). Germline values: CDR1 MGHDK, CDR2 SYGVNS. This CDR3 region has 12 residues. V lost 3 bases to trimming and J lost 6 bases, with 6 bases between them. CDR3 sequence: CASSEGGQPQHF. CDR3 DNA: TGTGCCAGCAGTGAGGGGGGTCAGCCCCAGCATTTT. The full variable domain, rest sourced from reference TRBV25-1 and TRBJ1-5, is EADIYQTPRYLVIGTGKKITLECSQTMGHDKMYWYQQDPGMELHLIHYSYGVNSTEKGDLSSESTVSRIRTEHFPLTLESARPSHTSQYLCASSEGGQPQHFGDGTRLSIL.

The chain employs TRBV9 and TRBJ2-3; D unresolved. CDR1 is SGDLS and CDR2 is YYNGEE in the germline V gene. Trimming shortened V by 0 bases and J by 5 bases, and 7 bases separated the two germline ends. CDR3 size: 13 residues. The CDR3 loop is CASSVVSRDTQYF. DNA for the CDR3: TGTGCCAGCAGCGTAGTTAGTAGAGATACGCAGTATTTT.

The chain carries TRBV28 and TRBJ1-5, with D maybe TRBD1 (5 bases). The CDR3 is 15 amino acids. Germline V gene lookup returns CDR1 MDHEN and CDR2 SYDVKM. Trimming shortened V by 7 bases and J by 5 bases, and 18 bases separated the two germline ends. The CDR3 loop is CASTHRPVLYQPQHF. The CDR3 DNA follows: TGTGCCAGCACCCACAGGCCCGTCCTCTATCAGCCCCAGCATTTT.

With respect to this clone: This specimen includes other DNA sequences encoding the same CDR3. The genes are TRBV28 and TRBJ2-1; D possibly corresponds to TRBD1 (6 bases). Trimming shortened V by 5 bases and J by 4 bases, and 9 bases separated the two germline ends. Per the germline V gene, CDR1 is MDHEN and CDR2 is SYDVKM. The CDR3 covers 13 residues. The CDR3 DNA is TGTGCCAGCAGTCCGACAGGTTACAATGAGCAGTTCTTC. Translated: CASSPTGYNEQFF.

This chain uses TRBV4-3 with TRBJ1-4; D is uncertain. This CDR3 region has 15 residues. Germline CDR1 LGHNA, CDR2 YSLEER. V dropped 3 bases and J dropped 8 bases, with 16 bases sitting between them. CDR3 amino acids: CASSHLPTSEEKLFF. CDR3 sequence (DNA): TGCGCCAGCAGCCACCTTCCCACGTCCGAGGAAAAACTGTTTTTT.